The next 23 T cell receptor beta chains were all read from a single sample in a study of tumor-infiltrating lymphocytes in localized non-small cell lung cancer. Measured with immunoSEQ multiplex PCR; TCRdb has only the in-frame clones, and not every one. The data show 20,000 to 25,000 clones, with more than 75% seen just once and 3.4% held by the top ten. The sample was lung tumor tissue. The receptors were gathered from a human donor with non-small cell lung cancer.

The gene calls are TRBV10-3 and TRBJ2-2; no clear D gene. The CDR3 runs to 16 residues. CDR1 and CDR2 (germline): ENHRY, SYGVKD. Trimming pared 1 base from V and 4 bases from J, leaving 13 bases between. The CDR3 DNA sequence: TGTGCCATCAGTGAGTACTTTGGTTCGACCACCGGGGAGCTGTTTTTT. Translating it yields CAISEYFGSTTGELFF.

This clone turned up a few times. The CDR3: CASSFDRVKSGELFF. CDR3 bases: TGCGCCAGCAGCTTCGACCGGGTGAAGTCCGGGGAGCTGTTTTTT. The rearrangement joins TRBV5-1 to TRBJ2-2; D is uncertain. This CDR3 contains 15 residues. Per the germline V gene, CDR1 is SGHRS and CDR2 is YFSETQ. V lost 2 bases to trimming and J lost 6 bases, with 14 bases between them. Using reference TRBV5-1 and TRBJ2-2 for the parts outside the CDR3, the full variable domain is KAGVTQTPRYLIKTRGQQVTLSCSPISGHRSVSWYQQTPGQGLQFLFEYFSETQRNKGNFPGRFSGRQFSNSRSEMNVSTLELGDSALYLCASSFDRVKSGELFFGEGSRLTVL.

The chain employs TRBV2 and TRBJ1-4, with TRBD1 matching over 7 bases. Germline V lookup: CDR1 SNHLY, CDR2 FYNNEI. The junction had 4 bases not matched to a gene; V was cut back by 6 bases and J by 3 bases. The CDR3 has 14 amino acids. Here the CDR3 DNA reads TGTGCCAGCAGCTTTGACAGGGCTAATGAAAAACTGTTTTTT. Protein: CASSFDRANEKLFF.

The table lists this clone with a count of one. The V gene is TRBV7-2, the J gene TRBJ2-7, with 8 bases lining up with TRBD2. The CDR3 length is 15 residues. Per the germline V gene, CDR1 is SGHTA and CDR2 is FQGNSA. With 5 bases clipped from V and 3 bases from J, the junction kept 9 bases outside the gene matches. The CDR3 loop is CASSPGGTRVYEQYF. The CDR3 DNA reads TGTGCCAGCAGCCCGGGTGGGACTAGGGTCTACGAGCAGTACTTC.

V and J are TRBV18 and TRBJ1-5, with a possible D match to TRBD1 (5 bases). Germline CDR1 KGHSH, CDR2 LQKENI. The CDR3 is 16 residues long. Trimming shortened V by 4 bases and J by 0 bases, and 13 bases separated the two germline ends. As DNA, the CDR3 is TGTGCCAGCTCACAAAACACAGGCCTTAGCAATCAGCCCCAGCATTTT. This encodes CASSQNTGLSNQPQHF. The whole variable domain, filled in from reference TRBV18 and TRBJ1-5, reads NAGVMQNPRHLVRRRGQEARLRCSPMKGHSHVYWYRQLPEEGLKFMVYLQKENIIDESGMPKERFSAEFPKEGPSILRIQQVVRGDSAAYFCASSQNTGLSNQPQHFGDGTRLSIL.

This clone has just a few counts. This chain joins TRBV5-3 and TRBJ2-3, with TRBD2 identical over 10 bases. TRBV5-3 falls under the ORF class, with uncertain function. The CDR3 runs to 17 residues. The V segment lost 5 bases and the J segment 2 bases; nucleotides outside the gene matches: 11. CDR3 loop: CARSSLLSGRSTDTQYF. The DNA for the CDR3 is TGTGCCAGAAGTTCCCTACTTAGCGGGAGGTCCACAGATACGCAGTATTTT.

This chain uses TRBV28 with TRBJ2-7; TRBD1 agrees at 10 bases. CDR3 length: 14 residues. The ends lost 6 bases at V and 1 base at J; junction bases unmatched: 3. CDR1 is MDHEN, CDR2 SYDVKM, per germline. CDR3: CASRGQGRSYEQYF. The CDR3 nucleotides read TGTGCCAGCAGGGGACAGGGGCGATCCTACGAGCAGTACTTC.

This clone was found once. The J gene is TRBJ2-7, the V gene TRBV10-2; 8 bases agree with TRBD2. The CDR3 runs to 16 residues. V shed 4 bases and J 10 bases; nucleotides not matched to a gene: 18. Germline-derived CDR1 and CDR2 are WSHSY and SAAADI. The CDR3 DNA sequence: TGCGCCAGCAGTGTAGGTTTTAGCGGGACCGGCGACGGTCAGTACTTC. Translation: CASSVGFSGTGDGQYF.

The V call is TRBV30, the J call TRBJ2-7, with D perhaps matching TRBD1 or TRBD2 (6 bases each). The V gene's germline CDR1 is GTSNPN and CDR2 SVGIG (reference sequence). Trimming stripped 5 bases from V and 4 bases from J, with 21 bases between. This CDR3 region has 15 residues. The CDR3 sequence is CAWEKRRDTQYEQYF. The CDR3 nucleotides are TGTGCCTGGGAAAAGAGGCGGGACACCCAATACGAGCAGTACTTC.

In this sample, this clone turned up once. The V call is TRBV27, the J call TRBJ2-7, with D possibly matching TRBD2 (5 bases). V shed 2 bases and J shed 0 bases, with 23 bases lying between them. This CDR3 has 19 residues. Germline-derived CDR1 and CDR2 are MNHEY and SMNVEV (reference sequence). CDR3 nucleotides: TGTGCCAGCAGTTTAAGGTTCCGACCGGGAACCCGGAGCTCCTACGAGCAGTACTTC. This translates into CASSLRFRPGTRSSYEQYF.

CDR3 coding DNA: TGTGCCAGCAACCTCGGGAGGGGCCAGGAAAAACTGTTTTTT. Protein product: CASNLGRGQEKLFF. The V call is TRBV5-6, the J call TRBJ1-4, with D possibly being TRBD1 (5 bases). Germline V gives CDR1 SGHDT, CDR2 YYEEEE. The CDR3 runs 14 residues. V lost 6 bases and J lost 8, with 17 bases in between.

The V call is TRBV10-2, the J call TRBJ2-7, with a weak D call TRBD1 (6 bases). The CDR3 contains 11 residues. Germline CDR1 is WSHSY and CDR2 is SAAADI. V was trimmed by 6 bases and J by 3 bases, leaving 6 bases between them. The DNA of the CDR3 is TGCGCCAGCAGACAGGGCTACGAGCAGTACTTC. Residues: CASRQGYEQYF.

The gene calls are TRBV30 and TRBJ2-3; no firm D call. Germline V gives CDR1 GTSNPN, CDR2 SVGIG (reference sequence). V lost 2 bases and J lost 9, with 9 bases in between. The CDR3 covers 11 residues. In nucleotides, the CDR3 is TGTGCCTGGAGTCAACGGAAAACGCAGTATTTT. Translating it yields CAWSQRKTQYF.

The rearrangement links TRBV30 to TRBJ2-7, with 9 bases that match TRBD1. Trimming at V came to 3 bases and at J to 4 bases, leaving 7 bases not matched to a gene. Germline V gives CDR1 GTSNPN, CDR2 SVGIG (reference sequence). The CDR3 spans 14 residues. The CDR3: CAWSYGTGIYEQYF. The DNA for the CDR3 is TGTGCCTGGAGCTACGGGACAGGGATATACGAGCAGTACTTC.

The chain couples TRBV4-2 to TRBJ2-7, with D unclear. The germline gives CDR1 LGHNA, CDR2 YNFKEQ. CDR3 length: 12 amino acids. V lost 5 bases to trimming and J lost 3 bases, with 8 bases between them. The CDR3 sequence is CASSAVGYEQYF. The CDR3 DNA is TGTGCCAGCAGCGCGGTTGGCTACGAGCAGTACTTC.

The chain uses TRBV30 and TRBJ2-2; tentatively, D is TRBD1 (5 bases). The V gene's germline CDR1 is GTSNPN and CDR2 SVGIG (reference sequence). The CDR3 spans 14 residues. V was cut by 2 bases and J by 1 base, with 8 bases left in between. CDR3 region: CAWSRGRNTGELFF. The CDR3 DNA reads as TGTGCCTGGAGTAGGGGCAGGAACACCGGGGAGCTGTTTTTT.

The CDR3 sequence: CASSSGVGTQPQHF. The CDR3 bases are TGTGCCAGCAGCTCTGGAGTTGGGACTCAGCCCCAGCATTTT. The V gene is TRBV11-2, the J gene TRBJ1-5, with a possible D match to TRBD1 (5 bases). V was cut by 4 bases and J by 6 bases, with 13 bases left in between. The CDR3 has 14 residues. CDR1 is SGHAT and CDR2 is FQNNGV in the germline V gene.

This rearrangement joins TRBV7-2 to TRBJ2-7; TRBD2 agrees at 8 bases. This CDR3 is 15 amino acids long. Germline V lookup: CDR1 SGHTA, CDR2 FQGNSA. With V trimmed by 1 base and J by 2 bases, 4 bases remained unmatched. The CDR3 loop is CASSLEAGAAYEQYF. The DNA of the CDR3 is TGTGCCAGCAGCTTAGAAGCGGGAGCGGCCTACGAGCAGTACTTC.

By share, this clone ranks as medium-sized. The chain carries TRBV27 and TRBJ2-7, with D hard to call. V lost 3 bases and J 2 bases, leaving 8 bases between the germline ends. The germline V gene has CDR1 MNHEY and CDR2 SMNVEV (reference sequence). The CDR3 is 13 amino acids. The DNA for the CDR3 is TGTGCCAGCAGTTTTTCCCGCGCCTACGAGCAGTACTTC. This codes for CASSFSRAYEQYF.

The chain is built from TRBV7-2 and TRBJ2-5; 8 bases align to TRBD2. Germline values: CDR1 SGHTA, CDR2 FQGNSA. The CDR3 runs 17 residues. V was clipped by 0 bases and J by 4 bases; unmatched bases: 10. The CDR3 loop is CASSLASTGGPGETQYF. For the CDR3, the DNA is TGTGCCAGCAGCTTAGCGTCTACGGGAGGGCCGGGAGAGACCCAGTACTTC. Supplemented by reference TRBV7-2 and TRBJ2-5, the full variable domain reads GAGVSQSPSNKVTEKGKDVELRCDPISGHTALYWYRQSLGQGLEFLIYFQGNSAPDKSGLPSDRFSAERTGGSVSTLTIQRTQQEDSAVYLCASSLASTGGPGETQYFGPGTRLLVL.

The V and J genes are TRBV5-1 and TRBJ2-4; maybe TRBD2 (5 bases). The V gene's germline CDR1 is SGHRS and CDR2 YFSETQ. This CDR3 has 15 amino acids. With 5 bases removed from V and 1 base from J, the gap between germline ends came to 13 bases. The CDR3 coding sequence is TGCGCCAGCAGTAGCGCGGGTTGGGCCAAAAACATTCAGTACTTC. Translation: CASSSAGWAKNIQYF.

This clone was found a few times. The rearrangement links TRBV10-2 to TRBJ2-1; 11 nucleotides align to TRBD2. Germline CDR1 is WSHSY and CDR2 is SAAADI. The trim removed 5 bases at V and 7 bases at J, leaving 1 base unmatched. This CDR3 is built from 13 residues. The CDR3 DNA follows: TGCGCCAGCAGTAGGACTAGCGGGAATGAGCAGTTCTTC. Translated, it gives CASSRTSGNEQFF.

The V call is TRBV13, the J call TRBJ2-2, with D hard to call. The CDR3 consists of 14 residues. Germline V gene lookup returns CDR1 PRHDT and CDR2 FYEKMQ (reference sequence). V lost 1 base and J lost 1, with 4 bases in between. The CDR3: CASSLAGNTGELFF. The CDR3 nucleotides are TGTGCCAGCAGCTTAGCTGGGAACACCGGGGAGCTGTTTTTT. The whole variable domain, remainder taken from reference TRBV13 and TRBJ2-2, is AAGVIQSPRHLIKEKRETATLKCYPIPRHDTVYWYQQGPGQDPQFLISFYEKMQSDKGSIPDRFSAQQFSDYHSELNMSSLELGDSALYFCASSLAGNTGELFFGEGSRLTVL.